This T cell receptor (beta chain) was identified in a study of a mutant IDH1 vaccine in newly diagnosed glioma. Study summary: Scheduled for weeks 1, 3, 5, 7, 11, 15, 19 and 23, eight vaccinations were given to patients. Pretreatment consisted of radiotherapy, temozolomide, or both, with most receiving both.

The method was immunoSEQ multiplex PCR; TCRdb's version includes in-frame clones alone and lacks a portion of them. The sample gives around 56,000 clones, roughly 77% of which show up once; 6.5% to 9.5% is in the top ten. Study results and caveats: Seemingly, pseudoprogression had no relation to changes in the top peripheral T cell clonotypes.

Time point denoted: week 23, last vaccination. The investigators gave 300 ug of mutant IDH1 20-mer peptide in each vaccine dose, together with topical imiquimod. New WHO grade 3 or 4 IDH1-mutant, ATRX-lost astrocytomas were present in all donors. Germline lookup yields CDR1 MNHNY and CDR2 SVGAGI (reference sequence). The V end lost 4 bases, the J end lost 7 bases, and 16 bases lay between the germline ends. The length of the CDR3 is 15 residues. Remarks on this clone: Its antigen remains unknown.

The sequenced sample was PBMCs, obtained from a glioma patient whose treatment included an IDH1 peptide vaccine. This chain connects TRBV6-6 to TRBJ2-2; D may be TRBD1 or TRBD2 (6 bases each). This receptor was taken from a woman in her thirties or forties with glioma. Some clones in this sample may be carry-over from other donors' samples. This CDR3 reads CASSSPGAPNGELFF. The CDR3 DNA sequence: TGTGCCAGCAGTTCCCCGGGGGCGCCTAACGGGGAGCTGTTTTTT.